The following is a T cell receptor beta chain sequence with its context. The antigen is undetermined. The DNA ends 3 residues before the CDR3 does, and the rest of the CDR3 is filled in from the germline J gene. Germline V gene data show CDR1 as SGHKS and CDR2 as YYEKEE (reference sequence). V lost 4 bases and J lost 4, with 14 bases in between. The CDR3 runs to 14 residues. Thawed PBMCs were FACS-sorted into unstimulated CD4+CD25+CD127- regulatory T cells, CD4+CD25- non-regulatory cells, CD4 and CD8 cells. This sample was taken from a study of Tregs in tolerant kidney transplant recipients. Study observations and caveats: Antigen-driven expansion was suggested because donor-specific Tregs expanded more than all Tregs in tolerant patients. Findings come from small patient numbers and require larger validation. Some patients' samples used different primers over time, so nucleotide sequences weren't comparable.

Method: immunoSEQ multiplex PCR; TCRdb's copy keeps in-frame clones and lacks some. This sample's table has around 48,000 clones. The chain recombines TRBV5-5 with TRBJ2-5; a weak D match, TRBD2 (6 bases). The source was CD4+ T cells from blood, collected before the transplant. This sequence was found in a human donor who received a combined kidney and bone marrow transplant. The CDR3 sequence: CASSGGGIGETQYF. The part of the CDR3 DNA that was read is TGTGCCAGCAGCGGAGGCGGGATAGGAGAGACC.